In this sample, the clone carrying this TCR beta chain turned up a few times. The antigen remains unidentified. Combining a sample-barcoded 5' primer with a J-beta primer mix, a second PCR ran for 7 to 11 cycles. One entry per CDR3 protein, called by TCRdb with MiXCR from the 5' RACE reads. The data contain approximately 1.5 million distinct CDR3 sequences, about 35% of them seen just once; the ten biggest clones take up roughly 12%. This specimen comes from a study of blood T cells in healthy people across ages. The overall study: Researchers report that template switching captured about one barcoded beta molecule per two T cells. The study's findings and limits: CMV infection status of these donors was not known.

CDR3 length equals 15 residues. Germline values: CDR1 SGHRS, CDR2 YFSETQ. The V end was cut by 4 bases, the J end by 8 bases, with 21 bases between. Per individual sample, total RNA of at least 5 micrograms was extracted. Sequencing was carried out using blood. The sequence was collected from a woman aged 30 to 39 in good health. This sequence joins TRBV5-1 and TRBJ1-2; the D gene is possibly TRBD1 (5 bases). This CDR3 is CASSERDRANEGYTF. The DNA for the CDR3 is TGCGCCAGCAGCGAAAGGGACCGGGCCAACGAGGGCTACACCTTC.